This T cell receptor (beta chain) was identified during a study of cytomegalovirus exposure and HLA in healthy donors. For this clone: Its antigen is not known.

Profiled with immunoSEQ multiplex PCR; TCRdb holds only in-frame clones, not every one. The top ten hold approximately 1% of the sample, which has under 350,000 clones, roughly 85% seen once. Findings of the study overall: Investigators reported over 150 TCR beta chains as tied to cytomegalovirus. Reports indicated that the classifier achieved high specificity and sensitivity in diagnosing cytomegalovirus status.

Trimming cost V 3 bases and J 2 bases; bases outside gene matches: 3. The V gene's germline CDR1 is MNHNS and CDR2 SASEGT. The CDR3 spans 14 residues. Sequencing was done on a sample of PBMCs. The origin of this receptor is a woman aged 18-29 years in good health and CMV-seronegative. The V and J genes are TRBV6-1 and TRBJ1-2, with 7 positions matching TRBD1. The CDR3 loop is CASSDRQGNYGYTF. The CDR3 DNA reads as TGTGCCAGCAGTGACCGACAGGGAAACTATGGCTACACCTTC.